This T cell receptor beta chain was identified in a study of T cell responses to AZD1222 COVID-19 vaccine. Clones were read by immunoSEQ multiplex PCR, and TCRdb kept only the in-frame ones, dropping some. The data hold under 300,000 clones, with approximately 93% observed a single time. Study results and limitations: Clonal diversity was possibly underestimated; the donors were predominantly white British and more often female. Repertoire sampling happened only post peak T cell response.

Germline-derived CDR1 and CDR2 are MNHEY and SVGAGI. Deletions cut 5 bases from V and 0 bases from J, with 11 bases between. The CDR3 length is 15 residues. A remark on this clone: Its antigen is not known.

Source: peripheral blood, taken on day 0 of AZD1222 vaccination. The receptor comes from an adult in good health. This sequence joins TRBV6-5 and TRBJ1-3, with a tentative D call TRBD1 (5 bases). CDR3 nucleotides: TGTGCCAGCAGTCCGGGACCGGCCTCTGGAAACACCATATATTTT. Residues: CASSPGPASGNTIYF.